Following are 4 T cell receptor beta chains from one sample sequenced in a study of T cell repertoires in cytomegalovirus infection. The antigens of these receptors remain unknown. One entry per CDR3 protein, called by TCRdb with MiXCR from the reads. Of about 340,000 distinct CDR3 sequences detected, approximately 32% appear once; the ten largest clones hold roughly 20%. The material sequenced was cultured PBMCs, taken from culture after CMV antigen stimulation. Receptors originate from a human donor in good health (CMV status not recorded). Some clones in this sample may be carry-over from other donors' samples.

This CDR3 is CASSLVPGTGGSGELFF. The CDR3 DNA is TGTGCCAGCAGCTTAGTGCCCGGGACAGGGGGTTCCGGGGAGCTGTTTTTT. The chain joins TRBV7-2 to TRBJ2-2; 11 bases align to TRBD1. This CDR3 region has 17 residues. The V and J ends lost 1 base and 6 bases, in that order; junction bases with no gene match: 7. Germline V gene lookup returns CDR1 SGHTA and CDR2 FQGNSA.

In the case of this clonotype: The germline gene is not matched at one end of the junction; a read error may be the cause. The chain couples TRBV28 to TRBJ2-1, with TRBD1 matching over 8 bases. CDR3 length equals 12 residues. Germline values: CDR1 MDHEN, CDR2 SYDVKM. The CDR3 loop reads CASSFQGQVEHF. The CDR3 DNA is TGTGCCAGCAGTTTCCAGGGACAGGTTGAGCACTTC.

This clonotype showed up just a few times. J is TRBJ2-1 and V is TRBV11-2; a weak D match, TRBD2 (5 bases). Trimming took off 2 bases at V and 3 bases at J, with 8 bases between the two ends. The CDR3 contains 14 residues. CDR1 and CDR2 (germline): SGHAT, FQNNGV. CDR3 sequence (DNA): TGTGCCAGCAGCTTACCCGGACTCTACAATGAGCAGTTCTTC. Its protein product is CASSLPGLYNEQFF.

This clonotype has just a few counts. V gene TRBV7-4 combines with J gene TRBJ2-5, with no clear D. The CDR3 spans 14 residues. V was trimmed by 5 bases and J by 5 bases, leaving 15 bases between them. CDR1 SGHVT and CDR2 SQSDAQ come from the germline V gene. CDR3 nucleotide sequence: TGTGCCAGCAGCCCCTACACTCGTCTGGAGACCCAGTACTTC. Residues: CASSPYTRLETQYF.